The clone carrying this T cell receptor (beta chain) showed up just a few times. Antigen specificity is unknown. The data were produced by immunoSEQ multiplex PCR, yet TCRdb's version contains in-frame clones alone and is incomplete. The repertoire has 70,000 to 80,000 clones, 85% of them found once; the top ten carry about a sixth. V was shortened by 2 bases and J by 3 bases, with 7 bases between the two germline ends. The CDR3 is 14 amino acids. Per the germline V gene, CDR1 is MNHEY and CDR2 is SVGAGI. This entry belongs to a study of OX40 agonist ivuxolimab in advanced cancers. Whole-study context: Dose-escalation subjects each had hepatocellular carcinoma, melanoma, renal cell or head and neck cancer. Study findings and constraints: Some nonresponders additionally presented with little normalized T-cell clonal expansion.

Sequences were derived from CD4+ or CD8+ T cells sorted from blood, sampled in a trial of the OX40 agonist ivuxolimab. The chain combines TRBV6-5 with TRBJ2-2; D ambiguous. This TCR was recovered from an adult with an advanced solid tumor such as melanoma, head and neck, liver or kidney cancer. The CDR3 spells CASSYGRYTGELFF. The CDR3, as DNA: TGTGCCAGCAGTTACGGGCGATACACCGGGGAGCTGTTTTTT.